This T cell receptor (beta chain) originates from a study of OX40 agonist ivuxolimab in advanced cancers. Study as a whole: Intravenous ivuxolimab at 0.01 to 10 mg/kg was given to patients every 2 weeks. Eligibility rules accepted prior anti-PD-1, anti-PD-L1 or anti-CTLA-4 therapy, and around 40% had some.

CDR1 and CDR2 (germline): MDHEN, SYDVKM. Between the trimmed V and J ends, which lost 6 bases and 8 bases, there was a span of 25 bases. There are 16 residues in the CDR3. TCRdb keeps only in-frame clones here, not all; method: immunoSEQ multiplex PCR. The sample lists about 94,000 clones, around 86% occurring once. The V call is TRBV28, the J call TRBJ1-2; a weak D match, TRBD1 (5 bases). Here the sequenced sample was CD4+ or CD8+ T cells sorted from blood, taken in a trial of the OX40 agonist ivuxolimab. The clonotype was recovered from an adult with an advanced solid tumor such as melanoma, head and neck, liver or kidney cancer. The CDR3 DNA sequence: TGTGCCAGCAGCTTAGGAATGGGGTCGGCAGGGCGCGGCTACACCTTC. This translates into CASSLGMGSAGRGYTF.